The T cell receptor beta chain under discussion was sequenced for a study of control samples from healthy donors and cancer patients (dated by TCRdb to 2018 to 2021). Notes on this clone: The antigen it binds to is not known. No per-base quality is available; no much larger clone lies one base away.

The germline V gene (reference sequence) provides CDR1 SEHNR and CDR2 FQNEAQ. The germline V end is reduced by 4 bases and the J end by 3 bases; junction bases left unmatched: 5. Taken from cysteine to phenylalanine, the CDR3 has 14 residues. Only the CDR3 region is kept as DNA, spanning 42 bases read in frame from base 1. Library method: the immunoSEQ multiplex PCR assay. Imported from immuneACCESS, the table was reduced by TCRdb to in-frame sequences with V and J called. These copies leave out some clones; in studies compared against another copy, an unresolved V gene accounts for under half, and the cause of the remainder is not known. The sample includes tens of thousands of clones, with 70% to 90% observed a single time. Roughly 2% of the sample is taken by the ten largest.

Sequencing was carried out using PBMCs. This clonotype was obtained from a woman aged 60-75 years with head and neck cancer. The chain is encoded by TRBV7-9 joined to TRBJ2-7, and 8 bases in between align with TRBD2. This receptor has the CDR3 CASSSIAGSYEQYF. Read as DNA, the sequence is TGTGCCAGCAGCTCGATAGCGGGGAGCTACGAGCAGTACTTC.